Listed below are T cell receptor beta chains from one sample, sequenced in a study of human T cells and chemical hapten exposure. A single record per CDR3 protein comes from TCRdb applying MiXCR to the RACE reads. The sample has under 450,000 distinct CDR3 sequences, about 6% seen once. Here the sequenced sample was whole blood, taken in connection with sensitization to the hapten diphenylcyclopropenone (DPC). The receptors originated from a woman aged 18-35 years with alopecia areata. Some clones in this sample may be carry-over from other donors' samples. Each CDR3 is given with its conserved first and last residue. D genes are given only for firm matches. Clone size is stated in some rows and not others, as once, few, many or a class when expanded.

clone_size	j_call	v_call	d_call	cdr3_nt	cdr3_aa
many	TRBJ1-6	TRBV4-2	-	TGTGCCAGCAGCCAAGTCCAGGCCGCCCTGGACACTAATTCACCCCTCCACTTT	CASSQVQAALDTNSPLHF
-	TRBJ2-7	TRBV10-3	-	TGTGCCATCAGTGAAGGGGCCTACTACGAGCAGTACTTC	CAISEGAYYEQYF
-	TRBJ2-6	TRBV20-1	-	TGCAGTGCTACCCGGGGACCGCCATCTGGGGCCAACGTCCTGACTTTC	CSATRGPPSGANVLTF
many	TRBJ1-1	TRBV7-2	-	TGTGCCAGCAGCTTGGGTAGGGTTTTGGGCACTGAAGCTTTCTTT	CASSLGRVLGTEAFF
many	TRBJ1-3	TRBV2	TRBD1	TGTGCCAGCAGCGGACCGGGACAGGAAGTCTCTGGAAACACCATATATTTT	CASSGPGQEVSGNTIYF
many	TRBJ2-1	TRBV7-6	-	TGTGCCAGCAGCTCAGTATCGGGTGAGCAGTTCTTC	CASSSVSGEQFF
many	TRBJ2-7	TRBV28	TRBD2	TGTGCCAGCAGTTTAACCCTAGCGGTCGGACACCCCTACGAGCAGTACTTC	CASSLTLAVGHPYEQYF
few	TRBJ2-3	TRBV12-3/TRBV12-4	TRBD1	TGTGCCAGCAGTTTAGATTCGACAGGGACAGATACGCAGTATTTT	CASSLDSTGTDTQYF
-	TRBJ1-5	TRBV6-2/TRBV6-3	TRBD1	TGTGCCAGCAGTTTCATTCCCACAGGGGGGCCCCAGCATTTT	CASSFIPTGGPQHF
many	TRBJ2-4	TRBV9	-	TGTGCCAGCAGCGTAGGACTAGTCCCCCTGGGCAAAAACATTCAGTACTTC	CASSVGLVPLGKNIQYF
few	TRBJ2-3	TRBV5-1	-	TGCGCCAGCCAGGAACCATCTAGCACAGATACGCAGTATTTT	CASQEPSSTDTQYF
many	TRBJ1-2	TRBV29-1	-	TGCAGCGCAACTCAGGTTAACTATGGCTACACCTTC	CSATQVNYGYTF
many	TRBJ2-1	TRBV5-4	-	TGTGCCAGCAGGGGAGACAGGAGCTCCTACAATGAGCAGTTCTTC	CASRGDRSSYNEQFF
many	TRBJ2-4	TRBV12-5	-	TGTGCTAGTGGTAACTCCTTAACAGCCAAAAACATTCAGTACTTC	CASGNSLTAKNIQYF
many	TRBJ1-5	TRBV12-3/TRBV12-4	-	TGTGCCAGCAGTTTAGCGTTCTATAGCAATCAGCCCCAGCATTTT	CASSLAFYSNQPQHF
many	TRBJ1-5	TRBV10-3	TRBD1	TGTGCCATCAGAAGTGACAGGGGCGCGGATCAGCCCCAGCATTTT	CAIRSDRGADQPQHF
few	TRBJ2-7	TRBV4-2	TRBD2	TGTGCCAGCAGCCAAGAGAACCGCGGGGGGGCCGAGCAGTACTTC	CASSQENRGGAEQYF
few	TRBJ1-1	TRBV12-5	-	TGTGCTAGTGGTTTGGAGGGGAGGGGCACTGAAGCTTTCTTT	CASGLEGRGTEAFF
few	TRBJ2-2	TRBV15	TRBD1	TGTGCCACCAGCAGAGATAGGACAGGGGATGGTGTTTACACCGGGGAGCTGTTTTTT	CATSRDRTGDGVYTGELFF
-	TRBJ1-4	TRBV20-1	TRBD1	TGCAGTGCCCATCCAGGGGGTACCCGTAATGAAAAACTGTTTTTT	CSAHPGGTRNEKLFF
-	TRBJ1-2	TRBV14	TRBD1	TGTGCCAGCAGCCAAACGGACAGGTCTTGGGATGGCTACACCTTC	CASSQTDRSWDGYTF
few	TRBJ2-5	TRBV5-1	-	TGCGCCAGCAGCTTGGATTCAACTGCGGAGACCCAGTACTTC	CASSLDSTAETQYF
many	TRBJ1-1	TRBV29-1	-	TGCAGCGTTATGGACCAGAACACTGAAGCTTTCTTT	CSVMDQNTEAFF
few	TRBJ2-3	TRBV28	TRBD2	TGTGCCAGCAGCGGAACTAGCGGGGGGGCCGGTCGCACAGATACGCAGTATTTT	CASSGTSGGAGRTDTQYF
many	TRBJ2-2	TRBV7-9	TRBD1	TGTGCCAGCAGCCTGGGGGACAGGGCGAGTACCGGGGAGCTGTTTTTT	CASSLGDRASTGELFF
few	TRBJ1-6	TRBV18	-	TGTGCCAGCTCCCGAATCATGAACCTCGACCGAATCTCCCTCCACTTT	CASSRIMNLDRISLHF
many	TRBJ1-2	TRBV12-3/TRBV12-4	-	TGTGCCAGCAGTGGAGGCTGGGGGAACTATGGCTACACCTTC	CASSGGWGNYGYTF
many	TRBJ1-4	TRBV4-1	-	TGCGCCAGCAGCCAAGCCAGGACAACTAATGAAAAACTGTTTTTT	CASSQARTTNEKLFF
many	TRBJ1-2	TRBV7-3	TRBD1	TGTGCCAGCAGCTCAGGACAGGGAATGAACACTTATGGCTACACCTTC	CASSSGQGMNTYGYTF
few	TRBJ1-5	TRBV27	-	TGTGCCAGCAGTTCCCAGGGTCTGGATCAGCCCCAGCATTTT	CASSSQGLDQPQHF
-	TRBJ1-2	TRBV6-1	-	TGTGCCAGCACATCCTTCCAGGGAAACTATGGCTACACCTTC	CASTSFQGNYGYTF
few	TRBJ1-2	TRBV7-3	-	TGTGCCAGCAGCCCACAAAGCAGCAGGGATGGCTACACCTTC	CASSPQSSRDGYTF
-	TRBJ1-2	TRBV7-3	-	TGTGCCAGCAGCTCACGCGAGAAGCAGACAGGCTACACCTTC	CASSSREKQTGYTF
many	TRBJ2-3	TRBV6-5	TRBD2	TGTGCCAGCAGTTACTCGACTAGCTGGTTCACAGATACGCAGTATTTT	CASSYSTSWFTDTQYF
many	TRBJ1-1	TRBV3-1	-	TGTGCCAGCAGCCAACCAGGGAGGAACACTGAAGCTTTCTTT	CASSQPGRNTEAFF
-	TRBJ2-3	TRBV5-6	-	TGTGCCAGCAGCGCTGAAGGAACACATACGCAGTATTTT	CASSAEGTHTQYF